Detailed here is one T cell receptor beta chain. The antigen is not known. The sample comes from a study of T cell responses to AZD1222 COVID-19 vaccine. Study-wide results and caveats: Among the donors, most were white British and more were female, and clonal diversity was possibly underestimated.

With 5 bases removed from V and 6 bases from J, the gap between germline ends came to 13 bases. Germline V gene data show CDR1 as MDHEN and CDR2 as SYDVKM. The CDR3 contains 13 residues. Second doses at about 4 or about 12 weeks were pooled. Clones were read by immunoSEQ multiplex PCR, and TCRdb kept only the in-frame ones, dropping some. The table includes over 120,000 clones, more than 85% detected once. The material sequenced was peripheral blood, taken 28 days after the second AZD1222 dose. This clonotype originated in an adult who received the AZD1222 COVID-19 vaccine. This rearrangement joins TRBV28 to TRBJ1-2; TRBD1 might be the D (5 bases). The CDR3, as DNA: TGTGCCAGCAGTCGGGACGCAGGGCATGGCTACACCTTC. The encoded protein is CASSRDAGHGYTF.